The T cell receptor beta chain under discussion was sequenced for a study of metastatic and nonmetastatic thyroid tumors. Study context: Samples came from malignant and benign thyroid patients, and repertoires were compared across blood and tumor or nodule tissue.

General study results and limits: Benign nodules reportedly had significantly lower TCR beta diversity than malignant thyroid tumors in blood and tumor.

The CDR3 has 12 amino acids. Germline values: CDR1 MDHEN, CDR2 SYDVKM. This clone was counted many times. Its matching antigen is unknown. An end of the junction does not agree with germline; a read error may underlie this. All patients were treatment-naive before thyroid surgery. Authors' data handling: Construction of a distant-metastasis classifier for papillary thyroid cancer relied on CDR3 differences across clinicopathological groups. TCRdb re-called clones via MiXCR from the PCR reads. TCRdb assigned the V and J calls; the authors' analysis was not used. The sample carries approximately 20,000 clones, around a third recorded once.

The V gene is TRBV28, the J gene TRBJ2-4; 8 nucleotides agree with TRBD1. Sample: adjacent normal tissue. The TCR comes from a female donor with papillary thyroid cancer or a benign thyroid nodule (not recorded which). Some clones in this sample may be carry-over from other donors' samples. The CDR3 DNA reads TGTGCCAGCAGTTCCGGTCGGACAGGGCTCAACTTC. This gives the protein CASSSGRTGLNF. The whole variable domain, filled in from reference TRBV28 and TRBJ2-4, reads DVKVTQSSRYLVKRTGEKVFLECVQDMDHENMFWYRQDPGLGLRLIYFSYDVKMKEKGDIPEGYSVSREKKERFSLILESASTNQTSMYLCASSSGRTGLNFGAGTRLSVL.